This passage covers 25 T cell receptor beta chains from one sample sequenced in a study of blood T cells in healthy people across ages (dated by TCRdb to about 2015). The library was generated by 5' RACE. The data were produced on an Illumina HiSeq 2500. A second PCR of roughly 7 to 11 cycles was performed with a sample-barcoded 5' primer and a J-beta primer mix. TCRdb ran its own pipeline on the public reads, namely fastp trimming at Q25 and MiXCR clone calling, and kept in-frame beta chains. All rows with the same CDR3 protein become a single entry with the most common DNA and genes. This sample is represented by 700,000 to 950,000 distinct CDR3 sequences; more than 40% of them were singletons. The biggest ten clones account for roughly 19% of the sample. The sample was blood. These receptor sequences come from a woman aged 60-75 years in good health.

The chain is built from TRBV24-1 and TRBJ2-1, with 7 bases aligning to TRBD1. The germline CDR1 and CDR2 sequences are KGHDR and SFDVKD. The CDR3 is 17 amino acids. Trimming took 8 bases from V and 5 from J; bases not matched to a gene: 17. CDR3 in amino acids: CATIGTVRGRAHNEQFF. The CDR3 DNA reads TGTGCCACCATCGGGACAGTCCGGGGCCGCGCCCACAATGAGCAGTTCTTC.

This clonotype was found many times. V is TRBV4-3 and J is TRBJ2-6; D is perhaps TRBD1 or TRBD2 (5 bases each). Trimming shortened V by 1 base and J by 1 base, and 17 bases separated the two germline ends. From germline, CDR1 is LGHNA and CDR2 YSLEER. CDR3 size: 19 residues. CDR3 sequence: CASSQVYPGRQSGANVLTF. The CDR3 DNA is TGCGCCAGCAGCCAAGTATACCCGGGACGGCAGTCTGGGGCCAACGTCCTGACTTTC.

A word on this clonotype: One end of the junction fails to match germline, which may point to a read error. The CDR3 protein is CASRTRQGTQYF. CDR3 DNA: TGTGCCAGTAGGACAAGACAAGGGACCCAGTACTTC. This sequence joins TRBV6-5 and TRBJ2-7, with TRBD1 as a possible D gene (5 bases). The J call may be wrong; the DNA end is better matched by TRBJ2-5. This CDR3 region has 12 residues. Germline loops: CDR1 MNHEY, CDR2 SVGAGI.

V usage is TRBV12-3 or TRBV12-4 and J usage is TRBJ2-3; D possibly matches TRBD1 or TRBD2 (6 bases each). There are 17 residues in the CDR3. V was trimmed by 3 bases and J by 4 bases, leaving 20 bases between them. The CDR3 loop reads CASSFGGQGATADTQYF. CDR3 nucleotides: TGTGCCAGCAGTTTCGGGGGCCAGGGAGCCACGGCAGATACGCAGTATTTT.

The table lists this clonotype with a few counts. The chain has TRBV6-6 and TRBJ1-5, with 7 bases lining up with TRBD1. Looked up from germline, CDR1 is MNHNY and CDR2 is SVGAGI (reference sequence). There are 13 residues in the CDR3. J was trimmed by 4 bases and V by 7 bases; bases with no gene match: 4. CDR3 protein: CASIRQGNQPQHF. In DNA, the CDR3 is TGTGCCAGCATCAGACAGGGAAATCAGCCCCAGCATTTT.

The rearrangement links TRBV20-1 to TRBJ1-6, with D possibly matching TRBD1 (6 bases). There are 13 residues in the CDR3. Germline assignment: CDR1 DFQATT and CDR2 SNEGSKA (reference sequence). V was trimmed by 7 bases and J by 5 bases, leaving 12 bases between them. The CDR3 DNA sequence: TGCAGTGTTGAAGGACAGAATAATTCACCCCTCCACTTT. Translated, it gives CSVEGQNNSPLHF.

The rearrangement uses TRBV10-2 and TRBJ1-2; possibly TRBD1 for D (6 bases). The germline V gene encodes CDR1 WSHSY and CDR2 SAAADI. Deletions cut 3 bases from V and 5 bases from J, with 13 bases between. CDR3 size: 14 residues. CDR3 in amino acids: CASSERGADYGYTF. The CDR3, as DNA: TGCGCCAGCAGTGAAAGGGGGGCCGATTATGGCTACACCTTC.

This chain links TRBV30 with TRBJ1-2, with D unresolved. Germline V CDR1 and CDR2: GTSNPN, SVGIG (reference sequence). Trimming removed 0 bases from V and 4 bases from J, with 9 bases in between. The CDR3 totals 13 residues. The CDR3 DNA sequence: TGTGCCTGGAGTGTAAAAGGTCCCTATGGCTACACCTTC. It encodes CAWSVKGPYGYTF.

The J gene is TRBJ2-7, the V gene TRBV20-1; TRBD1 matches at 9 bases. V lost 0 bases, J lost 3 bases, and 3 bases stayed unmatched. CDR1 and CDR2 (germline): DFQATT, SNEGSKA (reference sequence). The CDR3 runs to 14 residues. CDR3 sequence: CSARDGTGIYEQYF. CDR3 sequence (DNA): TGCAGTGCTAGAGACGGGACAGGGATCTACGAGCAGTACTTC.

In DNA, the CDR3 is TGTGCCAGCGTAGACAGTTACACTGAAGCTTTCTTT. Translation gives CASVDSYTEAFF. This chain joins TRBV6-6 and TRBJ1-1; weak D call: TRBD1 (5 bases). The germline gives CDR1 MNHNY, CDR2 SVGAGI (reference sequence). The CDR3 length is 12 residues. V was pared by 8 bases and J by 3 bases, with 10 bases between.

The CDR3 sequence is CASRAVVGYQETQYF. The DNA of the CDR3 is TGTGCCAGCAGAGCCGTGGTGGGGTACCAAGAGACCCAGTACTTC. V is TRBV6-2 or TRBV6-3 and J is TRBJ2-5; no clear D. V lost 6 bases and J 0 bases, leaving 14 bases between the germline ends. There are 15 residues in the CDR3. Germline assignment: CDR1 MNHEY and CDR2 SVGEGT.

This chain links TRBV3-1 with TRBJ2-1; D perhaps matches TRBD2 (5 bases). CDR1 and CDR2 from the germline V gene are LGHDT and YNNKEL (reference sequence). This CDR3 is 14 amino acids long. V shed 2 bases and J shed 9 bases, with 14 bases lying between them. CDR3 region: CASSQPPTGGEQFF. For the CDR3, the DNA is TGTGCCAGCAGCCAACCCCCCACCGGAGGTGAGCAGTTCTTC.

This clonotype came up many times. The chain links TRBV7-2 to TRBJ2-5; a weak D match, TRBD1 (5 bases). Per germline, CDR1 SGHTA and CDR2 FQGNSA. The CDR3 runs 14 residues. V was shortened by 2 bases and J by 3 bases, with 10 bases between the two germline ends. The CDR3 bases are TGTGCCAGCAGCTTACTTCCAGGGAAAGAGACCCAGTACTTC. It codes for CASSLLPGKETQYF.

The chain couples TRBV29-1 to TRBJ2-3; a weak D match, TRBD1 (6 bases). Trimming cost V 0 bases and J 9 bases, with 13 bases left between them. The CDR3 loop spans 13 amino acids. The germline V gene has CDR1 SQVTM and CDR2 ANQGSEA. The chain's CDR3 is CSVEDAGDKTQYF. CDR3 coding DNA: TGCAGCGTTGAAGACGCAGGGGATAAGACGCAGTATTTT.

The chain joins TRBV7-9 to TRBJ2-7, with 10 positions matching TRBD1. V trimming: 5 bases; J trimming: 3 bases; junction bases outside the gene matches: 7. Germline V gene data show CDR1 as SEHNR and CDR2 as FQNEAQ (reference sequence). The CDR3 length is 15 residues. The CDR3 nucleotides read TGTGCCAGCAGCCCAAGGGACAGGGGACTCTACGAGCAGTACTTC. Its protein product is CASSPRDRGLYEQYF.

This chain links TRBV6-1 with TRBJ2-3; a possible D gene is TRBD2 (5 bases). The germline V and J ends were trimmed by 4 bases and 3 bases, with 11 bases remaining between them. The CDR3 covers 14 residues. The V gene's germline CDR1 is MNHNS and CDR2 SASEGT. The CDR3 here is CASSVTSSTDTQYF. The CDR3 bases are TGTGCCAGCAGTGTAACTAGTTCGACAGATACGCAGTATTTT.

As regards this clonotype: Germline is not matched at one junction end, which may reflect a read error. This chain connects TRBV2 to TRBJ2-1; no clear D. CDR1 and CDR2 (germline): SNHLY, FYNNEI. This CDR3 has 15 residues. The CDR3 bases are TGTGCCATCTCGAAGGGAAGTACGTCCTACAATGTGCAGTTCTTC. This translates into CAISKGSTSYNVQFF.

V is TRBV7-2 and J is TRBJ2-7, with D possibly called TRBD1 or TRBD2 (5 bases each). The CDR3 runs to 15 residues. The germline V gene has CDR1 SGHTA and CDR2 FQGNSA. V gave up 3 bases and J gave up 0 bases, with 12 bases separating them. CDR3 sequence: CASSLGLGLSYEQYF. DNA for the CDR3: TGTGCCAGCAGCTTGGGGCTAGGACTCTCCTACGAGCAGTACTTC.

Regarding this clonotype: This may come from a read error, since a much larger clone is one base off. V gene TRBV11-2 combines with J gene TRBJ2-5; 7 bases are a match to TRBD1. The J call may not be correct, given that the DNA end is closer to TRBJ2-1. The V gene's germline CDR1 is SGHAT and CDR2 FQNNGV. CDR3 length equals 13 residues. In DNA form, the CDR3 reads TGTGCCAGCAGCCGAAGGGGGCAAGAGACCCAGTTCTTC. It encodes CASSRRGQETQFF.

This chain links TRBV7-2 with TRBJ2-5; 13 positions match TRBD2. Germline V lookup: CDR1 SGHTA, CDR2 FQGNSA. J lost 3 bases, V lost 8 bases, and 6 bases had no gene match. The CDR3 covers 15 residues. CDR3 bases: TGTGCCAGCGGATTAGGGACTAGCGGGAAAGAGACCCAGTACTTC. Its protein product is CASGLGTSGKETQYF. The whole variable domain, remainder taken from reference TRBV7-2 and TRBJ2-5, is GAGVSQSPSNKVTEKGKDVELRCDPISGHTALYWYRQSLGQGLEFLIYFQGNSAPDKSGLPSDRFSAERTGGSVSTLTIQRTQQEDSAVYLCASGLGTSGKETQYFGPGTRLLVL.

The chain recombines TRBV7-9 with TRBJ2-7; 7 bases align to TRBD2. V trimming: 5 bases; J trimming: 0 bases; junction bases outside the gene matches: 4. The CDR3 totals 14 residues. Germline CDR1 is SEHNR and CDR2 is FQNEAQ (reference sequence). The CDR3 DNA is TGTGCCAGCAGCCGGGGGGAAAGCTCCTACGAGCAGTACTTC. This sequence encodes CASSRGESSYEQYF.

CDR3: CASSQDSLSSEQYF. For the CDR3, the DNA is TGCGCCAGCAGCCAAGATTCCCTCAGCAGCGAGCAGTACTTC. The chain has TRBV4-3 and TRBJ2-7, with no clear D. The CDR3 runs 14 residues. Trimming took 0 bases from V and 6 from J, leaving 12 bases between them. Germline V gene data show CDR1 as LGHNA and CDR2 as YSLEER.

This clonotype was seen more than once but under ten times. The V and J genes are TRBV20-1 and TRBJ2-3; TRBD2 agrees at 13 bases. The CDR3 has 19 residues. V lost 2 bases and J lost 2; bases outside the gene matches: 13. The germline gives CDR1 DFQATT, CDR2 SNEGSKA (reference sequence). DNA for the CDR3: TGCAGTGCTAGACCTCGGACTAGCGGGAGTTCGTGGAACACAGATACGCAGTATTTT. Encoded protein: CSARPRTSGSSWNTDTQYF.

This clonotype appeared many times. This chain links TRBV29-1 with TRBJ2-1, with 13 nucleotides matching TRBD2. The CDR3 loop spans 15 amino acids. V lost 5 bases, J lost 6 bases, and 7 bases stayed unmatched. CDR1 and CDR2 (germline): SQVTM, ANQGSEA. The CDR3 bases are TGCAGCGTTCGAGAGGGACTAGCGGGGCCCAATGAGCAGTTCTTC. Protein product: CSVREGLAGPNEQFF.

There are a few counts of this clonotype. The chain combines TRBV20-1 with TRBJ2-7; 7 bases align to TRBD1. V gave up 2 bases and J gave up 2 bases; unmatched junction bases: 9. The length of the CDR3 is 15 residues. Germline CDR1 is DFQATT and CDR2 is SNEGSKA (reference sequence). As DNA, the CDR3 is TGCAGTGCTAGAAAACGACCGGGACAGCCCTACGAGCAGTACTTC. This codes for CSARKRPGQPYEQYF.